This TCR beta chain was identified during a study of cytomegalovirus exposure and HLA in healthy donors. As for the study in general: The approximately 120 validation repertoires were reported in a later analysis to have been generated on the same platform as the 500 to 700 first-cohort repertoires. General study findings and limits: Overall, about 160 TCR beta chains were annotated as cytomegalovirus-associated. Rare TCR sequences predominated, though certain public TCRs were found in many donors. Reports described diagnosis of cytomegalovirus status by the classifier as highly specific and sensitive.

Libraries were prepared by immunoSEQ multiplex PCR; TCRdb keeps only in-frame clonotypes and omits some of them. The table has 150,000 to 200,000 clones, around 80% seen once. As concerns this clone: Its antigen is still unknown.

Germline V gives CDR1 SGHRS, CDR2 YFSETQ. V lost 3 bases to trimming and J lost 2 bases, with 15 bases between them. The CDR3 consists of 16 residues. What was sequenced was PBMCs. This receptor was identified in a woman between 25 and 40 years old in good health and CMV-seronegative. This chain links TRBV5-1 with TRBJ2-1; a possible D gene is TRBD2 (6 bases). CDR3 in amino acids: CASSSPGLATYNEQFF. In nucleotides, the CDR3 is TGCGCCAGCAGCTCGCCGGGACTCGCGACCTACAATGAGCAGTTCTTC.